A selection of T cell receptor beta chains follows, all from one sample in a study of graft-versus-host responses after intestinal transplantation. No antigen has been assigned to these receptors. Sequencing was performed with immunoSEQ multiplex PCR; in TCRdb, only in-frame clones are kept and a portion is missing. The sample has about 83,000 clones; roughly 91% are singletons. Material: unstimulated CD4+ T cells sorted from spleen or lymph node cells, obtained before intestinal transplant. The receptor source for this set is a human donor who received an intestinal transplant. CDR3s include the opening cysteine and the closing phenylalanine or tryptophan.

J gene,V gene,CDR3 protein
TRBJ1-1,TRBV6-1,CASSDRWGGPEAFF
TRBJ2-7,TRBV5-6,CASSSGGLYEQYF
TRBJ1-1,TRBV7-9,CASSQQGSTEAFF
TRBJ1-3,TRBV18,CASSRESPPGNTIYF
TRBJ1-1,TRBV9,CASSPAGLRTEAFF
TRBJ2-5,TRBV29-1,CSVEGLGGRGTQYF
TRBJ2-2,TRBV7-6,CASSLGTGGKTGELFF
TRBJ2-7,TRBV11-2,CASSQQGDEQYF
TRBJ2-7,TRBV6-5,CASSYGTGVNEQYF
TRBJ1-3,TRBV28,CASSFAGQGASGNTIYF
TRBJ1-1,TRBV18,CASSPPRGTGGGAFF
TRBJ1-4,TRBV5-1,CASSPDRGDEKLFF
TRBJ2-1,TRBV7-9,CASSSNIHRYNEQFF
TRBJ2-7,TRBV18,CASSHVRDIDLAGEDYEQYF
TRBJ2-7,TRBV5-1,CASSTGASSPYEQYF
TRBJ2-1,TRBV7-3,CASSLVKVGAGDEQFF
TRBJ2-3,TRBV29-1,CSGYYRGTDTQYF
TRBJ1-1,TRBV28,CASSLRGRGSNTEAFF
TRBJ2-7,TRBV10-3,CATTGTSGYEQYF
TRBJ1-1,TRBV2,CASSVITEAFF
TRBJ2-2,TRBV2,CASSESNGGAGELFF
TRBJ2-1,TRBV27,CASSASGNSYNEQFF
TRBJ1-4,TRBV7-9,CASSPTGEGEKLFF
TRBJ2-5,TRBV15,CATSRSGQGEGTQYF
TRBJ2-1,TRBV11-2,CASSLINEQFF
TRBJ2-1,TRBV28,CASSPGTTPQFF
TRBJ2-7,TRBV27,CASSFRQGSYEQYF
TRBJ2-7,TRBV28,CASSLVGRVGYEQYF
TRBJ1-2,TRBV6-1,CASSEGPGQGARGYTF
TRBJ2-2,TRBV7-6,CASRPGQGATGELFF
TRBJ1-3,TRBV4-1,CASSQTYQTGQGSGNTIYF
TRBJ2-7,TRBV27,CASSSRRLAGVYEQYF
TRBJ1-2,TRBV27,CASSLSIVGAANYGYTF